The clone carrying this T cell receptor beta chain was recorded once. Germline CDR1 is SGHTA and CDR2 is FQGTGA. V was clipped by 5 bases and J by 5 bases, with 16 bases between them. This CDR3 has 15 residues. This record comes from a study of blood T cell repertoires in COVID-19. In the authors' workflow: Amplification with reference gene primers provided the estimates of nucleated cell counts. Assay used: immunoSEQ multiplex PCR; TCRdb lists only in-frame clones, some missing. The V and J calls and clone size are taken from that table; D and trimming were inferred from the DNA. The sample shows about 64,000 clones, around 80% of them seen only once.

Sequencing used peripheral blood. The sequence derives from a woman in her sixties or seventies with acute or convalescent COVID-19. J is TRBJ2-1 and V is TRBV7-3; possibly TRBD1 for D (5 bases). CDR3 DNA: TGTGCCAGCAGCCCTTCGTCCAGGGCCCACAATGAGCAGTTCTTC. The encoded protein is CASSPSSRAHNEQFF. The variable domain in full, completed from reference TRBV7-3 and TRBJ2-1, reads GAGVSQTPSNKVTEKGKYVELRCDPISGHTALYWYRQSLGQGPEFLIYFQGTGAADDSGLPNDRFFAVRPEGSVSTLKIQRTERGDSAVYLCASSPSSRAHNEQFFGPGTRLTVL.